This T cell receptor beta chain was found in a study of cytomegalovirus exposure and HLA in healthy donors. Study outcomes and limitations: Highly shared sequence variants in one cluster were likely a sequencing artifact. Earlier analysis yielded a pattern in which most TCR beta V segments were productive about 90% or about 30% of the time.

This clone was detected only once. As yet, its antigen is unknown. It was with 60 Vbeta and 13 Jbeta primers that the PCR ran. Clones were sequenced by immunoSEQ multiplex PCR, and TCRdb holds only the in-frame ones, with some missing. The sample contains 150,000 to 200,000 clones, about 70% of which appear only once. V lost 5 bases to trimming and J lost 4 bases; unmatched junction nucleotides: 5. This CDR3 region has 15 residues. Germline lookup yields CDR1 SGHVS and CDR2 FNYEAQ. This clonotype was sampled from a man under 40 in good health and CMV-seropositive. The rearrangement joins TRBV7-6 to TRBJ2-5; TRBD2 agrees at 12 bases. Sequences were obtained from PBMCs. CDR3 nucleotides: TGTGCCAGCAGCCCGACTAGCGGGAGTGGAGAGACCCAGTACTTC. Its protein product is CASSPTSGSGETQYF.